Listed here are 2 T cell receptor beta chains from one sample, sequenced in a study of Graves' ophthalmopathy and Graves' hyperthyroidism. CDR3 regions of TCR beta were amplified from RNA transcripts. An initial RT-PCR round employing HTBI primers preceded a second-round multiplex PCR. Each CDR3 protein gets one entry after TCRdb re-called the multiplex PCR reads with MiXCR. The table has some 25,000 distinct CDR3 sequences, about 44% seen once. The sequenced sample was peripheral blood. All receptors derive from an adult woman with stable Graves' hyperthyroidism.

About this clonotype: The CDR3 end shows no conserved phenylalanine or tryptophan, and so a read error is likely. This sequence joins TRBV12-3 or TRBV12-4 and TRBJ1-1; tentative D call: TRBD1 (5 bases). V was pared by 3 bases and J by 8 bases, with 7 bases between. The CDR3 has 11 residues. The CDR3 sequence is CASSLRTEAFL. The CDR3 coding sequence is TGTGCCAGCAGTTTGAGGACAGAAGCTTTCCTT.

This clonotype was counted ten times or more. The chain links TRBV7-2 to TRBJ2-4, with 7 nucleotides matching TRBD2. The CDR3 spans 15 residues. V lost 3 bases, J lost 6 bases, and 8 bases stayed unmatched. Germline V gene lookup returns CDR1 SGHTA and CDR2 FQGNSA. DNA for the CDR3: TGTGCCAGCAGCTTCAGTGGGGGAGGGGCAAACATTCAGTACTTC. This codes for CASSFSGGGANIQYF.